Below are 23 T cell receptor beta chains sequenced from a single sample in a study of T cells in Graves' hyperthyroidism and ophthalmopathy. RNA transcripts yielded amplified TCR beta CDR3 regions. First-round RT-PCR targeting the TCR CDR3 was performed with the HTBI primer set. MiXCR was run by TCRdb on the multiplex PCR reads, yielding one entry per CDR3 protein. Among 490,000 or so distinct CDR3 sequences listed, 15% to 20% were seen once. Material for sequencing was blood. These receptors were obtained from a woman aged 25 to 39 with Graves' ophthalmopathy.

The chain uses TRBV28 and TRBJ1-2, with a weak D call TRBD1 (5 bases). The CDR3 runs 15 residues. Germline CDR1 reads MDHEN; CDR2 reads SYDVKM. V was clipped by 6 bases and J by 0 bases, with 14 bases between them. In DNA form, the CDR3 reads TGTGCCAGCAGGCTGGGGACCTTCACTAACTATGGCTACACCTTC. As protein: CASRLGTFTNYGYTF.

This clonotype was seen repeatedly, ten times or more. The chain couples TRBV11-1 to TRBJ2-2; D remains ambiguous. With 7 bases removed from V and 5 bases from J, the gap between germline ends came to 8 bases. The CDR3 contains 12 residues. Germline V gives CDR1 SGHAT, CDR2 FQDESV (reference sequence). CDR3 region: CASTQDTGELFF. In DNA form, the CDR3 reads TGTGCCAGCACCCAAGATACCGGGGAGCTGTTTTTT.

This clonotype was observed a few times. The chain employs TRBV2 and TRBJ2-1; no definite D call. Trimming cost V 5 bases and J 7 bases, with 9 bases left between them. Germline V CDR1 and CDR2: SNHLY, FYNNEI. The CDR3 length is 12 residues. The CDR3 reads CASSTTANEQFF. The DNA for the CDR3 is TGTGCCAGCAGTACAACAGCTAATGAGCAGTTCTTC.

This clonotype was observed a handful of times. The chain has TRBV20-1 and TRBJ2-6, with a possible D match to TRBD2 (6 bases). There are 16 residues in the CDR3. Germline V gives CDR1 DFQATT, CDR2 SNEGSKA (reference sequence). The V end lost 6 bases, the J end lost 0 bases, and 15 bases lay between the germline ends. CDR3 region: CSATWGLFSGANVLTF. CDR3 coding DNA: TGCAGTGCCACCTGGGGACTGTTCTCTGGGGCCAACGTCCTGACTTTC.

In DNA form, the CDR3 reads TGCAGCGTTGTTGTGGTGATGAACACTGAAGCTTTCTTT. Its protein product is CSVVVVMNTEAFF. The chain combines TRBV29-1 with TRBJ1-1; unclear D gene. The germline V gene encodes CDR1 SQVTM and CDR2 ANQGSEA. The CDR3 spans 13 residues. The V gene lost 4 bases and the J gene lost 0 bases, with 9 bases spanning the gap.

In this sample, this clonotype turned up many times. The rearrangement joins TRBV11-3 to TRBJ2-3; 12 nucleotides line up with TRBD2. CDR3 length: 16 residues. Germline V gene lookup returns CDR1 SGHNT and CDR2 YENEEA. V shed 1 base, J shed 5 bases, and the junction held 4 bases outside the gene matches. CDR3 protein: CASSLGRTSGIDTQYF. The CDR3, as DNA: TGTGCCAGCAGCTTAGGTCGGACTAGCGGGATAGATACGCAGTATTTT.

This clonotype was detected ten times or more. This chain uses TRBV30 with TRBJ1-6, with D unclear. The V gene lost 2 bases and the J gene lost 6 bases, with 2 bases spanning the gap. Germline CDR1 and CDR2: GTSNPN and SVGIG (reference sequence). The CDR3 length is 11 residues. The CDR3 bases are TGTGCCTGGAGTTCTAATTCACCCCTCCACTTT. Its protein is CAWSSNSPLHF.

The chain is built from TRBV2 and TRBJ2-7; D is possibly TRBD2 (6 bases). Trimming removed 1 base at V and 7 bases at J, with 20 bases between. CDR3 length: 16 amino acids. In germline, CDR1 is SNHLY, CDR2 FYNNEI. CDR3 DNA sequence: TGTGCCAGCAGTGAAGAAGCTCCGGGTTTTGGGGGGGAGCAGTACTTC. Translation gives CASSEEAPGFGGEQYF. The whole variable domain, filled in from reference TRBV2 and TRBJ2-7, reads EPEVTQTPSHQVTQMGQEVILRCVPISNHLYFYWYRQILGQKVEFLVSFYNNEISEKSEIFDDQFSVERPDGSNFTLKIRSTKLEDSAMYFCASSEEAPGFGGEQYFGPGTRLTVT.

This clonotype occurred many times. The rearrangement joins TRBV18 to TRBJ2-3; 7 bases align to TRBD1. The CDR3 is 15 amino acids. Germline-derived CDR1 and CDR2 are KGHSH and LQKENI. The junction had 12 bases not matched to a gene; V was cut back by 6 bases and J by 6 bases. Here the CDR3 reads CASSPTRQGSDTQYF. CDR3 nucleotide sequence: TGTGCCAGCTCCCCCACTCGACAGGGTTCGGATACGCAGTATTTT.

This clonotype was detected a few times. V usage is TRBV29-1 and J usage is TRBJ1-1; D ambiguous. The CDR3 consists of 12 residues. Trimming shortened V by 3 bases and J by 5 bases, and 10 bases separated the two germline ends. The germline V gene has CDR1 SQVTM and CDR2 ANQGSEA. CDR3 in amino acids: CSVDGEPTEAFF. CDR3 nucleotide sequence: TGCAGCGTTGATGGGGAGCCTACTGAAGCTTTCTTT.

This chain joins TRBV11-2 and TRBJ1-5, with TRBD1 identical over 8 bases. This CDR3 spans 14 amino acids. The V and J ends lost 3 bases and 7 bases, in that order; junction bases with no gene match: 5. Germline-derived CDR1 and CDR2 are SGHAT and FQNNGV. The CDR3 region is CASSFDRGRQPQHF. In DNA, the CDR3 is TGTGCCAGCAGCTTTGACAGGGGTCGGCAGCCCCAGCATTTT.

The chain is built from TRBV7-3 and TRBJ2-2, with TRBD1 matching over 8 bases. V lost 5 bases and J lost 6; bases outside the gene matches: 5. CDR3 length equals 14 residues. Germline V gene lookup returns CDR1 SGHTA and CDR2 FQGTGA. CDR3: CASSRDRLAGELFF. For the CDR3, the DNA is TGTGCCAGCAGCCGGGACAGGTTAGCCGGGGAGCTGTTTTTT.

DNA of the CDR3: TGCGCCAGCAGTGAGGGACGGAAATATGGCTACACCTTC. Protein product: CASSEGRKYGYTF. V is TRBV10-1 and J is TRBJ1-2; D ambiguous. This CDR3 has 13 residues. Germline V gene sequence: CDR1 WNHNN, CDR2 SYGVQD (reference sequence). The V and J ends lost 2 bases and 5 bases respectively, with 9 bases between them.

The J gene is TRBJ1-1, the V gene TRBV6-6; possibly TRBD1 for D (5 bases). V was clipped by 0 bases and J by 4 bases, with 9 bases between them. The CDR3 loop spans 14 amino acids. Germline loops: CDR1 MNHNY, CDR2 SVGAGI (reference sequence). The CDR3 loop reads CASSYSPRATEAFF. The CDR3 DNA is TGTGCCAGCAGTTACTCTCCCAGGGCCACTGAAGCTTTCTTT.

This clonotype was observed many times. The chain carries TRBV4-1 and TRBJ2-7; 8 bases align to TRBD1. CDR3 length equals 16 residues. Germline V CDR1 and CDR2: MGHRA, YSYEKL. With V trimmed by 11 bases and J by 4 bases, 19 bases remained unmatched. This CDR3 reads CAASPVNRDRTYEQYF. Written as DNA, the CDR3 is TGCGCCGCCAGCCCAGTAAACCGGGACAGGACATACGAGCAGTACTTC.

This clonotype was counted ten times or more. This chain links TRBV20-1 with TRBJ2-1; no clear D gene. CDR3 size: 15 residues. Germline CDR1 DFQATT, CDR2 SNEGSKA (reference sequence). Trimming cost V 6 bases and J 7 bases, with 22 bases left between them. CDR3 sequence reads: CSAYLRVAKGNEQFF. The DNA for the CDR3 is TGCAGTGCCTACCTAAGGGTGGCTAAAGGTAATGAGCAGTTCTTC.

V is TRBV20-1 and J is TRBJ2-5; D assignment may be TRBD1 or TRBD2 (5 bases each). The CDR3 has 14 amino acids. The V and J ends lost 7 bases and 5 bases respectively, with 20 bases between them. Germline lookup yields CDR1 DFQATT and CDR2 SNEGSKA (reference sequence). CDR3 loop: CSVQTGTSMETQYF. CDR3 nucleotide sequence: TGCAGTGTTCAAACCGGGACCTCCATGGAGACCCAGTACTTC.

This clonotype showed up many times. The chain is built from TRBV5-1 and TRBJ2-3; D is perhaps TRBD2 (6 bases). Per the germline V gene, CDR1 is SGHRS and CDR2 is YFSETQ. This CDR3 is 15 amino acids long. Between the trimmed V and J ends, which lost 7 bases and 6 bases, there was a span of 21 bases. CDR3: CASYLTGDYLDTQYF. For the CDR3, the DNA is TGCGCCAGCTATCTTACGGGAGACTATCTGGATACGCAGTATTTT. Drawing the rest from reference TRBV5-1 and TRBJ2-3, the complete variable domain is KAGVTQTPRYLIKTRGQQVTLSCSPISGHRSVSWYQQTPGQGLQFLFEYFSETQRNKGNFPGRFSGRQFSNSRSEMNVSTLELGDSALYLCASYLTGDYLDTQYFGPGTRLTVL.

This clonotype has just a few counts. V usage is TRBV4-1 and J usage is TRBJ1-5; 8 nucleotides agree with TRBD1. The CDR3 extends over 17 amino acids. CDR1 is MGHRA and CDR2 is YSYEKL in the germline V gene. The V segment lost 3 bases and the J segment 4 bases; nucleotides outside the gene matches: 11. The CDR3 protein is CASSHPFRDRTNQPQHF. CDR3 sequence (DNA): TGCGCCAGCAGCCATCCATTCCGGGACAGGACAAATCAGCCCCAGCATTTT.

In this sample, this clonotype turned up many times. This chain connects TRBV6-1 to TRBJ1-5; D is unclear. Trimming pared 5 bases from V and 5 bases from J, leaving 10 bases between. Germline CDR1 MNHNS, CDR2 SASEGT. The CDR3 sequence is 13 residues long. The CDR3 region is CASSLDLYQPQHF. The CDR3 DNA sequence: TGTGCCAGCAGTCTTGACTTATATCAGCCCCAGCATTTT.

The chain combines TRBV19 with TRBJ2-7; 7 bases line up with TRBD1. This CDR3 has 16 amino acids. Germline V gives CDR1 LNHDA, CDR2 SQIVND (reference sequence). J was trimmed by 7 bases and V by 6 bases; bases with no gene match: 18. CDR3: CASSHNPGQRSLEQYF. The CDR3 nucleotides read TGTGCCAGTAGCCACAATCCGGGACAGCGATCCCTGGAGCAGTACTTC.

This clonotype was detected a few times. This sequence joins TRBV30 and TRBJ1-5; 10 bases map to TRBD1. J was trimmed by 6 bases and V by 3 bases; bases with no gene match: 8. The CDR3 consists of 15 residues. CDR1 and CDR2 from the germline V gene are GTSNPN and SVGIG (reference sequence). This CDR3 is CAWSPGQGHGQPQHF. CDR3 bases: TGTGCCTGGAGCCCGGGACAGGGGCACGGTCAGCCCCAGCATTTT.

In its sample, this clonotype was seen many times. V is TRBV10-3 and J is TRBJ2-5, with 10 positions matching TRBD1. This CDR3 is 16 amino acids long. CDR1 ENHRY and CDR2 SYGVKD come from the germline V gene. V lost 0 bases, J lost 3 bases, and 4 bases stayed unmatched. The CDR3 nucleotides are TGTGCCATCAGTGAGTCGACAGGGGGCCCGAAAGAGACCCAGTACTTC. This gives the protein CAISESTGGPKETQYF.